This T cell receptor (beta chain) was captured in a study of response to subunit inactivated influenza vaccine. Study observations and caveats: Authors suggested each seasonal influenza vaccination recruits few new T cells.

TCRdb re-analysed the RT-PCR reads in MiXCR, keeping a single row per CDR3 protein. This sample carries around 520,000 distinct CDR3 sequences, roughly 10% of them seen once, and the ten largest clones take 10%. Details on this clonotype: Its antigen is undetermined.

Trimming stripped 6 bases from V and 10 bases from J, with 22 bases between. CDR3 size: 15 residues. The receptor's source is a man aged 50 or older who received an inactivated influenza vaccine. This chain connects TRBV12-3 or TRBV12-4 to TRBJ2-1; D may be TRBD1 or TRBD2 (5 bases each). The input for sequencing was PBMCs from blood, taken on the day of vaccination. CDR3 nucleotide sequence: TGTGCCAGCAGGCTGGGGACCCTTTTCAACGGGGAGCAGTTCTTC. The encoded protein is CASRLGTLFNGEQFF.